This T cell receptor (beta chain) was sequenced in a study of T-cell reconstitution after alpha-beta-depleted transplantation in children. Notes on the study in general: Most T-cell counts and diversity one year after the transplant came from T cells that were newly produced.

Note on this clonotype: The antigen remains undetermined.

Unique molecular identifiers were used to barcode this TCRbeta library. TCRdb reanalysed the PCR reads using MiXCR and keeps one entry per CDR3 protein. The data contain 250,000 to 300,000 distinct CDR3 sequences, over 7.5% of them singletons. Germline V gene data show CDR1 as MNHNS and CDR2 as SASEGT. Trimming took 6 bases from V and 8 from J; bases not matched to a gene: 14. CDR3 length equals 15 residues. The chain uses TRBV6-1 and TRBJ1-2, with 8 nucleotides matching TRBD1. This receptor was taken from a female patient between 2 and 10 years old who had a stem cell transplant for Fanconi anemia, so the T cells may come from the graft donor. Sequencing was performed on peripheral blood, taken 360 days after TCRalphabeta/CD19-depleted stem cell transplant. Here the CDR3 DNA reads TGTGCCAGCAGGGATTCGGGACAGGCATTCATCGGCTACACCTTC. Protein sequence: CASRDSGQAFIGYTF.